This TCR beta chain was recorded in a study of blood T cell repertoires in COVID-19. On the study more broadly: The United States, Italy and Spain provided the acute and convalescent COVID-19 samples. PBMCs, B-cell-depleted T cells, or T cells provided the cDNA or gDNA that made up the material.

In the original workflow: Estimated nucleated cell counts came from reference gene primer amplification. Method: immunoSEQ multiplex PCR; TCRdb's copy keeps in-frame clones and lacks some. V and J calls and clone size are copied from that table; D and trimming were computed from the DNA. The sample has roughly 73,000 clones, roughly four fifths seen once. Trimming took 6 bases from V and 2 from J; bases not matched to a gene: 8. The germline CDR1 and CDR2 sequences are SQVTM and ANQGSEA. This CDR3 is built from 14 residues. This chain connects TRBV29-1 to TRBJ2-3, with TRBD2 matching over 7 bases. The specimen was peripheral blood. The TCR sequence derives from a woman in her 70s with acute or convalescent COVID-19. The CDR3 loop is CSVARGVTTDTQYF. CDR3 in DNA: TGCAGCGTGGCACGGGGGGTGACCACAGATACGCAGTATTTT.